The clone carrying this T cell receptor beta chain was counted only a few times. Its antigen is not known. With a J-beta primer mix and a sample-barcoded 5' primer, a second PCR ran about 6 to 11 cycles. In TCRdb, the 5' RACE reads were re-called with MiXCR into one record per CDR3 protein. Of around 2 million distinct CDR3 sequences in the sample, roughly two fifths were seen once. Aged roughly 6 to 100, donors were systemically healthy Caucasians from Russia. The sample comes from a study of blood T cells in healthy people across ages. Overall study context: Template switching retrieved approximately one barcoded beta molecule for each two T cells.

Study outcomes and limitations: Possibly confounding the expanded clonotype changes was the fact that donor CMV status was unknown.

The CDR3 is 14 residues long. Looked up from germline, CDR1 is DFQATT and CDR2 is SNEGSKA (reference sequence). The specimen sequenced was blood. This sequence originates from a human donor in good health. The chain carries TRBV20-1 and TRBJ2-7; D possibly corresponds to TRBD2 (6 bases). The CDR3 region is CSPEPPGETYEQYF. The CDR3 nucleotides are TGCAGCCCCGAACCCCCGGGAGAAACCTACGAGCAGTACTTC.